This TCR beta chain was documented in a study of blood T cells in healthy people across ages. Regarding the study as a whole: Among T cells, TCR beta diversity per million cells dropped roughly linearly as age rose. The study found more naive CD4+ cells and higher diversity in long-lived than aged donors.

On this clonotype itself: The antigen is not known.

It was with a sample-barcoded 5' primer and a J-beta primer mix that a second PCR of roughly 7 to 11 cycles was run. Via MiXCR, TCRdb re-called the 5' RACE reads, giving one row per CDR3 protein. Counted here are over 600,000 distinct CDR3 sequences, under 25% occurring once; the ten biggest clones make up more than 3%. Germline lookup yields CDR1 DFQATT and CDR2 SNEGSKA (reference sequence). This CDR3 is built from 14 residues. V lost 5 bases and J lost 1, with 14 bases in between. Those donating, healthy Caucasian individuals from Russia, were aged roughly 6 to 90. The chain uses TRBV20-1 and TRBJ1-1, with D maybe TRBD1 (6 bases). The sequence came from a man in his 70s in good health. Sample: blood. The chain's CDR3 is CSAFRGQSNTEAFF. CDR3 in DNA: TGCAGTGCTTTCCGAGGACAGTCGAACACTGAAGCTTTCTTT.